This T cell receptor beta chain is from a study of immune evolution from preneoplasia to lung adenocarcinoma. General observations from the study: Normal lung had the highest top T cell clone frequencies. Later-stage lesions appeared to have more T cells, more diversity, less clonality.

Each case's diagnosis was confirmed by two pathologists on H&E. This CDR3 comprises 13 residues. CDR1 ENHRY and CDR2 SYGVKD come from the germline V gene. V was trimmed by 2 bases and J by 4 bases, leaving 7 bases between them. The method was immunoSEQ multiplex PCR; TCRdb's version includes in-frame clones alone and lacks a portion of them. Of 4,500 or so clones listed, 81% are singletons. To note about this clone: Its specificity is unknown.

The rearrangement links TRBV10-3 to TRBJ2-3; D remains ambiguous. The receptor was derived from a donor older than 65 with lung adenocarcinoma. Source material: FFPE adjacent normal lung tissue. The CDR3 region is CAISETPPDTQYF. In nucleotides, the CDR3 is TGTGCCATCAGTGAGACTCCACCAGATACGCAGTATTTT.